Listed below are T cell receptor beta chains from one sample, sequenced in a study of Graves' ophthalmopathy and Graves' hyperthyroidism. TCRdb re-derived calls from the multiplex PCR reads in MiXCR, one entry per CDR3 protein. This sample yields almost 750,000 distinct CDR3 sequences, of which around 40% are seen a single time; roughly 46% belongs to the top ten. Material: peripheral blood. Source of these receptors: an adult man with Graves' ophthalmopathy. Both conserved end residues are part of each CDR3. The D gene is left open where the match is weak. Size is omitted from some rows. Given values are once, few, many or a class for expanded clones.

CASSQPNRGNNSPLHF,TGCGCCAGCAGCCAACCAAACAGGGGTAATAATTCACCCCTCCACTTT,.,TRBJ1-6,TRBV9,TRBD1
CASSLVWEYQETQYF,TGTGCCAGCAGCTTGGTATGGGAGTACCAAGAGACCCAGTACTTC,.,TRBJ2-5,TRBV7-9,.
CSVASGLNTEAFF,TGCAGCGTTGCGTCGGGATTGAACACTGAAGCTTTCTTT,once,TRBJ1-1,TRBV29-1,.
CASSVDSRVGSYEQYF,TGTGCCAGCAGCGTTGACTCAAGGGTTGGTTCCTACGAGCAGTACTTC,once,TRBJ2-7,TRBV9,.
CAITPGQQNTEAFF,TGTGCCATTACCCCCGGACAGCAGAACACTGAAGCTTTCTTT,many,TRBJ1-1,TRBV10-3,.
CASNRDSKETQYF,TGCGCCAGCAACCGGGACAGCAAAGAGACCCAGTACTTC,.,TRBJ2-5,TRBV5-1,TRBD1
CASSYTGNRASPLHF,TGTGCCAGTAGTTACACAGGGAATCGTGCGTCACCCCTCCACTTT,many,TRBJ1-6,TRBV19,.
CASSQDWGAGGQPQHF,TGCGCCAGCAGCCAAGATTGGGGCGCGGGTGGTCAGCCCCAGCATTTT,.,TRBJ1-5,TRBV24-1,.
CASSVGVSGGKETQYF,TGTGCCAGCAGCGTTGGGGTCTCTGGGGGTAAAGAGACCCAGTACTTC,few,TRBJ2-5,TRBV9,.
CASSLIGTGVAEQYF,TGCGCCAGCAGCTTGATTGGGACAGGGGTGGCCGAGCAGTACTTC,.,TRBJ2-7,TRBV5-1,TRBD1
CASSLRTSGSYEQYF,TGCGCCAGCAGCTTGAGGACTAGCGGGAGCTACGAGCAGTACTTC,many,TRBJ2-7,TRBV5-1,TRBD2
CSIRDGPGPNEQYF,TGCAGCATAAGGGACGGGCCAGGCCCTAACGAGCAGTACTTC,once,TRBJ2-7,TRBV29-1,.
CASSVGGAGGNTEAFF,TGTGCCAGCAGCGTAGGGGGGGCAGGGGGGAACACTGAAGCTTTCTTT,.,TRBJ1-1,TRBV5-6,TRBD1
CSLSGRDRYGYTF,TGCAGCTTATCAGGCAGGGATCGCTATGGCTACACCTTC,.,TRBJ1-2,TRBV29-1,.
CASSLDGVPTANYGYTF,TGCGCCAGCAGCCTGGACGGGGTCCCAACTGCAAACTATGGCTACACCTTC,.,TRBJ1-2,TRBV5-1,.
CASSDRGFREKLFF,TGTGCCAGCAGTGACAGGGGTTTCAGGGAAAAACTGTTTTTT,.,TRBJ1-4,TRBV2,.